This T cell receptor beta chain was obtained from a study of vaccination and CD4 T cells after COVID-19. The CDR3 contains 14 residues. The ends were cut back, 4 bases at V and 1 base at J, with 10 bases in the middle. CDR1 and CDR2 (germline): MRHNA, SNTAGT. Noted treatment: roughly ten-day PBMC culture with coronavirus spike peptide pools or control peptides (ViraFEST assay). ViraFEST stimulated the growth of antigen-specific T cells using peptide pools and subsequently profiled their TCRs by sequencing. The study sequenced cultured CD4+ T cell DNA using the Oncomine TCR Beta short-read assay. TCRdb called the PCR reads again in MiXCR, with one record for every CDR3 protein. This sample yields some 16,000 distinct CDR3 sequences, of which roughly 65% are seen a single time; approximately 16% belongs to the top ten. About this clonotype: Antigen unknown.

Sequences were obtained from CD4+ T cells from blood, cultured in vitro. The chain is built from TRBV6-4 and TRBJ1-1, with no clear D. This receptor was obtained from a human donor who had recovered from COVID-19. CDR3 nucleotide sequence: TGTGCCAGCAGTGTGCGACACACGAACACTGAAGCTTTCTTT. Protein sequence: CASSVRHTNTEAFF.